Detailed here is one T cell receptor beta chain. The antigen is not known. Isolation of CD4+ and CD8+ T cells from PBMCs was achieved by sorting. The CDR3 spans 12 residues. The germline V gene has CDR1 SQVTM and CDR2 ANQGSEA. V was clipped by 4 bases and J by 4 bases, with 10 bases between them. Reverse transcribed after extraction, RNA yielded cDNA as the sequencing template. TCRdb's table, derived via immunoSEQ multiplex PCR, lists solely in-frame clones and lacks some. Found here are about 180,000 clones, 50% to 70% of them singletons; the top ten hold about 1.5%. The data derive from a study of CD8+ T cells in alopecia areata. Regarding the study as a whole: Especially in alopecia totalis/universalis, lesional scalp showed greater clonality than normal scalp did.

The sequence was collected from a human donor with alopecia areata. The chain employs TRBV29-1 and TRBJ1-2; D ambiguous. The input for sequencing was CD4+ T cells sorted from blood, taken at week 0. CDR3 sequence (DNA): TGCAGCGTTGTGACCGTCTCCTATGGCTACACCTTC. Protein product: CSVVTVSYGYTF.